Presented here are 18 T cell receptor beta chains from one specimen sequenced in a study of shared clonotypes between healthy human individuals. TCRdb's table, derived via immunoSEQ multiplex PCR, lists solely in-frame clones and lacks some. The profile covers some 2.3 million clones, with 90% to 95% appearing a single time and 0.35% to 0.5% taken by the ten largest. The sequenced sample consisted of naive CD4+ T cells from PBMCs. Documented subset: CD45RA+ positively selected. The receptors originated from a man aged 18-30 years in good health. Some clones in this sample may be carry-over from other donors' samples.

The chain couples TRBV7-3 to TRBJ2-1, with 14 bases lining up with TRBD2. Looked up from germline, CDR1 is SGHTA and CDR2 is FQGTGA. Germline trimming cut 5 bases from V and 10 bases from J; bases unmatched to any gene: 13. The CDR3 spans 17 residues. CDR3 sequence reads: CASSPGTSGRGRVEQFF. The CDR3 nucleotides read TGTGCCAGCAGCCCCGGGACTAGCGGGAGAGGGCGTGTGGAGCAGTTCTTC.

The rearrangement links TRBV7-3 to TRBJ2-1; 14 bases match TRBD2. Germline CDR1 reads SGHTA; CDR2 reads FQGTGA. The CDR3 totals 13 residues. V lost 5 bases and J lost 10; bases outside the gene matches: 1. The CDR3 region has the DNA TGTGCCAGCAGCCGACTAGCGGGAGGGGAGCAGTTCTTC. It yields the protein CASSRLAGGEQFF. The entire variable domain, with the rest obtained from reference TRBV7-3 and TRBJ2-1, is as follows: GAGVSQTPSNKVTEKGKYVELRCDPISGHTALYWYRQSLGQGPEFLIYFQGTGAADDSGLPNDRFFAVRPEGSVSTLKIQRTERGDSAVYLCASSRLAGGEQFFGPGTRLTVL.

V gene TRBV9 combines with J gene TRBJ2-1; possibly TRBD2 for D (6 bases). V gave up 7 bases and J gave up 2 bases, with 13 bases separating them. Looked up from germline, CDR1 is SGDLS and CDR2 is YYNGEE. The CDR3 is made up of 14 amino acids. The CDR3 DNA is TGTGCCAGCGCCGGAGGGCAAGCCTACAATGAGCAGTTCTTC. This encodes CASAGGQAYNEQFF.

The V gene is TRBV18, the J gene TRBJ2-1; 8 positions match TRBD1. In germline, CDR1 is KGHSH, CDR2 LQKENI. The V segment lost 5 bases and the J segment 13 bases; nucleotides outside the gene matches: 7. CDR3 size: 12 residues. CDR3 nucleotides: TGTGCCAGCTCAGCCCCAGGGGGCGATCAGTTCTTC. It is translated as CASSAPGGDQFF.

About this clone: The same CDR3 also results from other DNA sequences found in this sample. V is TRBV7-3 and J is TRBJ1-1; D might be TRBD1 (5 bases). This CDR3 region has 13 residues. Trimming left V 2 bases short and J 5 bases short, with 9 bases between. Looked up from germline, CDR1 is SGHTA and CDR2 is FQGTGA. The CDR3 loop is CASSLGGGTEAFF. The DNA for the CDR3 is TGTGCCAGCAGCTTAGGGGGAGGTACTGAAGCTTTCTTT.

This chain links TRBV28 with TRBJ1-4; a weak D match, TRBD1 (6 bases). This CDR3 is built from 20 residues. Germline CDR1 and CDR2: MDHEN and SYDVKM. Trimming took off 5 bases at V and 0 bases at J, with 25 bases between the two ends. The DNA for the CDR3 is TGTGCCAGCAGTCTCCCCCTTGGGACCCGGACAGTTGCAACTAATGAAAAACTGTTTTTT. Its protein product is CASSLPLGTRTVATNEKLFF.

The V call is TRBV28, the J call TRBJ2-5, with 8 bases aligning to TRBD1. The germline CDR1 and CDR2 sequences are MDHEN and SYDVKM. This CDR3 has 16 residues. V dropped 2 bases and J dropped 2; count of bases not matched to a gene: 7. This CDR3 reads CASSLGDRGWQETQYF. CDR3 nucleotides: TGTGCCAGCAGTTTAGGAGACAGGGGATGGCAAGAGACCCAGTACTTC.

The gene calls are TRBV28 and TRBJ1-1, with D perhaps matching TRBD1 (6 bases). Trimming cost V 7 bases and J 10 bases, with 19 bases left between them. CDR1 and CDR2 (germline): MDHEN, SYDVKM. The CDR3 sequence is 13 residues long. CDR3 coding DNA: TGTGCCAGCAACCTGGGGGGGCTCCCGGGAGCTTTCTTT. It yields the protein CASNLGGLPGAFF.

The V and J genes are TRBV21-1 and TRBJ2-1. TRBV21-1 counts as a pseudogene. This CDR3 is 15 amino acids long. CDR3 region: CASSKISSRKGEQFF. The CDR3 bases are TGTGCCAGCAGCAAAATCTCATCCCGGAAGGGTGAGCAGTTCTTC.

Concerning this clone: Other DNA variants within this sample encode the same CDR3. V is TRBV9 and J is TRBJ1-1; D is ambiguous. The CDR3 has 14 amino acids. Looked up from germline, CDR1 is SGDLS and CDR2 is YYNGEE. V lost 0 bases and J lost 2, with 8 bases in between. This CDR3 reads CASSVGRVNTEAFF. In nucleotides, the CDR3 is TGTGCCAGCAGCGTAGGCCGTGTAAACACTGAAGCTTTCTTT. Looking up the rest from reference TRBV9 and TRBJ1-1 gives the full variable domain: DSGVTQTPKHLITATGQRVTLRCSPRSGDLSVYWYQQSLDQGLQFLIQYYNGEERAKGNILERFSAQQFPDLHSELNLSSLELGDSALYFCASSVGRVNTEAFFGQGTRLTVV.

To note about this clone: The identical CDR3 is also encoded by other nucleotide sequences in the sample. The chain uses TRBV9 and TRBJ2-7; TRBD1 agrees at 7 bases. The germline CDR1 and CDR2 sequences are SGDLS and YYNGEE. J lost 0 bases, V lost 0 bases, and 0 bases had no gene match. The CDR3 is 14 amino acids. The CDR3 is CASSVGDSSYEQYF. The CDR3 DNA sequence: TGTGCCAGCAGCGTAGGGGACAGCTCCTACGAGCAGTACTTC.

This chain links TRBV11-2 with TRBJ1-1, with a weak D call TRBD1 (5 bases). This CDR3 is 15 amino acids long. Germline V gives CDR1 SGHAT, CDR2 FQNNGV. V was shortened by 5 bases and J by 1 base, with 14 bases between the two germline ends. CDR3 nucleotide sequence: TGTGCCAGCAGCCCCCAGCAGGGTGGGAACACTGAAGCTTTCTTT. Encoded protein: CASSPQQGGNTEAFF.

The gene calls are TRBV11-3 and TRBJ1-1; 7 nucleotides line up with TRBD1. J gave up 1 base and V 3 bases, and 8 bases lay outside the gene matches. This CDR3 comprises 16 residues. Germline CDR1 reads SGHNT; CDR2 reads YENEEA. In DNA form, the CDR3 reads TGTGCCAGCAGCTTGAGACAGGGAGGTCCGAACACTGAAGCTTTCTTT. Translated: CASSLRQGGPNTEAFF.

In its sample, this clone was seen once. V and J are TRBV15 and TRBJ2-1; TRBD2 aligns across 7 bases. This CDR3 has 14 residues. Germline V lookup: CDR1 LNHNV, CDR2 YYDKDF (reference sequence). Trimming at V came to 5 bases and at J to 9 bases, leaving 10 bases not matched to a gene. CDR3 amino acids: CATSGGRREIEQFF. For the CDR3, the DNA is TGTGCCACCAGCGGGGGACGGCGGGAGATTGAGCAGTTCTTC.

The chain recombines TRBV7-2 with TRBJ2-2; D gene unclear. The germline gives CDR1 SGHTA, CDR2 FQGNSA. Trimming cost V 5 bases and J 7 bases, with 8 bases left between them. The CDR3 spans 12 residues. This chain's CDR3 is CASSIRRGELFF. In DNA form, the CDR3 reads TGTGCCAGCAGCATTAGACGCGGGGAGCTGTTTTTT. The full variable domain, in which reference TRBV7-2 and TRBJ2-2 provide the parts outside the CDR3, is GAGVSQSPSNKVTEKGKDVELRCDPISGHTALYWYRQSLGQGLEFLIYFQGNSAPDKSGLPSDRFSAERTGGSVSTLTIQRTQQEDSAVYLCASSIRRGELFFGEGSRLTVL.

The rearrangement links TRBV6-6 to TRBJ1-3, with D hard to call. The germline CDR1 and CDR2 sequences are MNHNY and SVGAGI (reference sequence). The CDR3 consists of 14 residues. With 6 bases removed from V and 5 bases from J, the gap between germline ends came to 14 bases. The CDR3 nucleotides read TGTGCCAGCAGGACCCCCGGAGGCCGAAACACCATATATTTT. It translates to CASRTPGGRNTIYF.

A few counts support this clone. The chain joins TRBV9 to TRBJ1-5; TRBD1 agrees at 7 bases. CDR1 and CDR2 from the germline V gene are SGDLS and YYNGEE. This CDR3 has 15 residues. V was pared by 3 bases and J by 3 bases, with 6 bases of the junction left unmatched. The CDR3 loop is CASSGKGQFNQPQHF. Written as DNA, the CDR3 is TGTGCCAGCAGCGGAAAGGGACAGTTCAATCAGCCCCAGCATTTT.

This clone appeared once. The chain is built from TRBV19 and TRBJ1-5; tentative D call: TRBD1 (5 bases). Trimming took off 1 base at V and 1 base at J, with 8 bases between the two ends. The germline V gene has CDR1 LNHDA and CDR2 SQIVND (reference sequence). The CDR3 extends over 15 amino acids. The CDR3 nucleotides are TGTGCCAGTAGTATAGTAGGGGACAGCAATCAGCCCCAGCATTTT. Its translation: CASSIVGDSNQPQHF.